This paragraph reports one TCR beta chain. The antigen is undetermined. This entry is derived from a study of PD-1 blockade in classical Hodgkin lymphoma. General study points: At baseline, newly diagnosed patients reportedly showed less TCR diversity than healthy donors. No one has yet defined what causes the repertoire differences, which may be disease activity or prior therapy.

Measured with immunoSEQ multiplex PCR; TCRdb has only the in-frame clones, and not every one. Here the sample spans fewer than 13,000 clones, about nine tenths being singletons. The CDR3 loop spans 17 amino acids. CDR1 is SGHNT, CDR2 YYREEE, per germline (reference sequence). The V gene end was trimmed by 5 bases and the J gene end by 0 bases; junction bases not matched to a gene: 10. Sample time point: newly diagnosed, previously untreated cHL patient sample. By magnetic negative selection, CD8+ T cells were isolated from the thawed PBMCs. Comparison samples consisted of PBMCs from newly diagnosed, untreated classical Hodgkin lymphoma.

This receptor was identified in a human donor with classical Hodgkin lymphoma. The V gene is TRBV5-4, the J gene TRBJ2-5; 10 bases are a match to TRBD1. Specimen: CD8+ T cells from blood. Here the CDR3 DNA reads TGTGCCAGCAGTTGGGGGACAGGGGTTCCCCACCAAGAGACCCAGTACTTC. Translation: CASSWGTGVPHQETQYF.